This TCR beta chain was recovered during a study of cytomegalovirus exposure and HLA in healthy donors. The study, taken as a whole, reports: In vitro checks showed that a few CMV-associated chains really do target CMV antigens. When analyzed later, a missense DCLRE1C variant was found to be linked to TCR beta V- and J-gene trimming.

With regard to this clone: Its antigen is unknown.

Primers included in the PCR were 60 Vbeta and 13 Jbeta primers. The assay was immunoSEQ multiplex PCR, and TCRdb's table has in-frame clones only and misses some. The table includes about 140,000 clones, roughly 80% detected once. Germline loops: CDR1 SGDLS, CDR2 YYNGEE. Trimming removed 3 bases at V and 0 bases at J, with 10 bases between. The CDR3 has 15 residues. The source is a man between 18 and 35 years old in good health and CMV-seronegative. The sequencing sample was made of PBMCs. The chain uses TRBV9 and TRBJ1-3, with D possibly TRBD1 on 5 matching bases. The CDR3 DNA reads as TGTGCCAGCAGCGCGTGGGGCAGCTCTGGAAACACCATATATTTT. Protein: CASSAWGSSGNTIYF.